This T cell receptor beta chain is drawn from a study of blood T cells in healthy people across ages. With 6 bases removed from V and 2 bases from J, the gap between germline ends came to 14 bases. The CDR3 sequence is 14 residues long. The germline V gene has CDR1 MNHEY and CDR2 SVGAGI. Using a J-beta primer mix together with a sample-barcoded 5' primer, a second PCR was run for about 6 to 11 cycles. Tagging of each cDNA molecule was performed by a template-switch adaptor with 12 random nucleotides. TCRdb recomputed calls from the 5' RACE reads with MiXCR, one row per CDR3 protein. The profile shows roughly 1,300,000 distinct CDR3 sequences, approximately 60% of them singletons.

This TCR derives from a man between 18 and 29 years old in good health. What was sequenced was blood. This sequence joins TRBV6-5 and TRBJ2-7; TRBD1 might be the D (5 bases). The CDR3 is CASRPDSSPYEQYF. Written as DNA, the CDR3 is TGTGCCAGCAGGCCAGACAGTTCTCCCTACGAGCAGTACTTC.